This is a list of T cell receptor beta chains from one sample in a study of beta chain features in type 1 diabetes. Generated by immunoSEQ multiplex PCR, the TCRdb table keeps only in-frame clones and is missing some. The sample includes under 250,000 clones, 11% of them seen just once. What was sequenced was central memory CD4+ T cells from blood. The origin of the receptors is a man aged 18-30 years in good health. CDR3s include the opening cysteine and the closing phenylalanine or tryptophan. A D gene is named only where the DNA matches it firmly. Clone size is not always given. Where it is, it says once, few, many or a class for expanded clones.

few	TRBV5-1	TRBJ2-3	TRBD2	TGCGCCAGCAGCTCCCAGGCGGGAGATAGCACAGATACGCAGTATTTT	CASSSQAGDSTDTQYF
-	TRBV7-2	TRBJ2-7	-	TGTGCCAGCAGCCCGACTAGGGACGAGCAGTACTTC	CASSPTRDEQYF
few	TRBV7-2	TRBJ2-1	TRBD2	TGTGCCAGCAGCCCCCGGACTAGCGGGACCCCGGACAATGAGCAGTTCTTC	CASSPRTSGTPDNEQFF
few	TRBV7-9	TRBJ2-5	TRBD1	TGTGCCAGCAGCTTAAGAGGACAGGGTCCAGAGACCCAGTACTTC	CASSLRGQGPETQYF
-	TRBV19	TRBJ2-5	-	TGTGCCAGTAGTATAGATGTGGAAGAGACCCAGTACTTC	CASSIDVEETQYF
few	TRBV19	TRBJ1-5	-	TGTGCCAGTAGTATGAGGCTCAATCAGCCCCAGCATTTT	CASSMRLNQPQHF
few	TRBV7-3	TRBJ2-7	TRBD1	TGTGCCAGCAGCTTATTAGGACAGGGTTCCAACGAGCAGTACTTC	CASSLLGQGSNEQYF
-	TRBV7-2	TRBJ2-7	TRBD1	TGTGCCAGCAGCGCCGGGACAGCCGCTTACTACGAGCAGTACTTC	CASSAGTAAYYEQYF
few	TRBV6-5	TRBJ2-7	TRBD1	TGTGCCAGCAGTTACACCAGGGACAGTTCCTACGAGCAGTACTTC	CASSYTRDSSYEQYF
few	TRBV30	TRBJ2-1	TRBD2	TGTGCCTGGAGTCTCCTAGCGGGAGTGAATGAGCAGTTCTTC	CAWSLLAGVNEQFF
few	TRBV7-9	TRBJ2-1	TRBD2	TGTGCCAGCACCCAGCTCAACAGCGGGAGAGAGCAGTTCTTC	CASTQLNSGREQFF
-	TRBV28	TRBJ2-7	TRBD1	TGTGCCAGCGGCTGGCGGGACAGGGCCTACGAGCAGTACTTC	CASGWRDRAYEQYF
many	TRBV19	TRBJ2-6	-	TGTGCCAGTAAAGGTGGCGGGGCGCAGGCCAACGTCCTGACTTTC	CASKGGGAQANVLTF
-	TRBV7-8	TRBJ2-7	TRBD2	TGTGCCAGCAGTCGGGGGGAGGCACCCTACGAGCAGTACTTC	CASSRGEAPYEQYF
many	TRBV7-9	TRBJ2-4	-	TGTGCCAGCAGCTTAGGGCAAGCCAAAAACATTCAGTACTTC	CASSLGQAKNIQYF